The next 8 T cell receptor beta chains were all read from a single sample in a study of T cell repertoires in cytomegalovirus infection. One entry per CDR3 protein results from TCRdb running MiXCR on the reads. The data contain hundreds of thousands of distinct CDR3 sequences, approximately 30% of them singletons. Source material: PBMCs. The source is a human donor in good health (CMV status not recorded). Some clones in this sample may be carry-over from other donors' samples.

This clonotype occurred a few times. The genes are TRBV25-1 and TRBJ1-6; D uncertain. This CDR3 has 14 amino acids. Germline CDR1 is MGHDK and CDR2 is SYGVNS. The ends were cut back, 7 bases at V and 5 bases at J, with 12 bases in the middle. CDR3 protein: CASTGPANNSPLHF. CDR3 bases: TGTGCCAGCACCGGGCCAGCAAATAATTCACCCCTCCACTTT.

This clonotype has just a few counts. This rearrangement joins TRBV12-3 or TRBV12-4 to TRBJ2-1; D not certain. Trimming shortened V by 8 bases and J by 5 bases, and 4 bases separated the two germline ends. The CDR3 has 10 residues. CDR3 in amino acids: CASADNEQFF. The CDR3 DNA follows: TGTGCCAGCGCAGACAATGAGCAGTTCTTC.

The rearrangement joins TRBV15 to TRBJ2-4, with D possibly being TRBD2 (7 bases). The germline V gene encodes CDR1 LNHNV and CDR2 YYDKDF (reference sequence). This CDR3 region has 12 residues. The ends were cut back, 5 bases at V and 8 bases at J, with 10 bases in the middle. The CDR3: CATSGGADIQYF. DNA of the CDR3: TGTGCCACCAGCGGGGGGGCAGACATTCAGTACTTC. Full variable domain (rest looked up from reference TRBV15 and TRBJ2-4): DAMVIQNPRYQVTQFGKPVTLSCSQTLNHNVMYWYQQKSSQAPKLLFHYYDKDFNNEADTPDNFQSRRPNTSFCFLDIRSPGLGDTAMYLCATSGGADIQYFGAGTRLSVL.

This sequence joins TRBV6-8 and TRBJ1-1; D unresolved. The CDR3 is 16 residues long. Germline lookup yields CDR1 MNHGY and CDR2 SAAAGT. V lost 2 bases to trimming and J lost 4 bases, with 17 bases between them. The CDR3, as DNA: TGTGCCAGCAGTTACCCCAAATCTACAGTGGGCACTGAAGCTTTCTTT. Protein: CASSYPKSTVGTEAFF.

The sample holds many counts of this clonotype. This chain uses TRBV12-3 or TRBV12-4 with TRBJ2-1, with 10 bases aligning to TRBD1. After removal of 1 base from V and 6 bases from J, the junction contained 15 bases not matched to a gene. There are 19 residues in the CDR3. This CDR3 reads CASSLVRGRARDRGNEQFF. In DNA, the CDR3 is TGTGCCAGCAGTTTAGTGCGGGGGAGAGCCCGGGACAGGGGCAATGAGCAGTTCTTC.

The chain couples TRBV29-1 to TRBJ2-7, with 9 nucleotides matching TRBD1. The CDR3 runs to 12 residues. Germline assignment: CDR1 SQVTM and CDR2 ANQGSEA. Germline trimming cut 4 bases from V and 5 bases from J; bases unmatched to any gene: 3. The CDR3, as DNA: TGCAGCGTTGCCGGGACAGGGAACGAGCAGTACTTC. Protein product: CSVAGTGNEQYF.

About this clonotype itself: A much larger clone differs by one base, so this may be a read error. Since no conserved phenylalanine or tryptophan closes the CDR3, a read error is the likely cause. The chain is built from TRBV6-2 or TRBV6-3 and TRBJ1-2; D call uncertain. The germline gives CDR1 MNHEY, CDR2 SVGEGT. This CDR3 comprises 13 residues. V was shortened by 2 bases and J by 3 bases, with 7 bases between the two germline ends. The CDR3 DNA reads TGTGCCAGCAGTTACGGGCTAGACTATGGCTACACCTTA. It translates to CASSYGLDYGYTL.

The chain combines TRBV7-2 with TRBJ2-1; D is perhaps TRBD1 (5 bases). Trimming removed 2 bases at V and 10 bases at J, with 18 bases between. This CDR3 has 15 residues. Germline CDR1 is SGHTA and CDR2 is FQGNSA. The CDR3 sequence is CASSLSRADIAEQFF. The CDR3 DNA sequence: TGTGCCAGCAGCTTAAGCAGGGCGGACATCGCGGAGCAGTTCTTC.